This T cell receptor (beta chain) was recorded in a study of tumor-infiltrating lymphocytes in oesophageal squamous cell carcinoma. TCRdb passed the PCR reads through MiXCR, listing each CDR3 protein once. The sample lists about 10,000 distinct CDR3 sequences; approximately 60% were seen once. Trimming shortened V by 2 bases and J by 6 bases, and 8 bases separated the two germline ends. The CDR3 is made up of 13 amino acids. Germline V lookup: CDR1 MDHEN, CDR2 SYDVKM. The sample comprised esophageal tumor tissue. This chain links TRBV28 with TRBJ1-5, with D possibly matching TRBD1 (5 bases). The source is a female donor with esophageal squamous cell carcinoma. The CDR3 sequence is CASSLGGFQPQHF. As DNA, the CDR3 is TGTGCCAGCAGTTTAGGGGGTTTTCAGCCCCAGCATTTT.